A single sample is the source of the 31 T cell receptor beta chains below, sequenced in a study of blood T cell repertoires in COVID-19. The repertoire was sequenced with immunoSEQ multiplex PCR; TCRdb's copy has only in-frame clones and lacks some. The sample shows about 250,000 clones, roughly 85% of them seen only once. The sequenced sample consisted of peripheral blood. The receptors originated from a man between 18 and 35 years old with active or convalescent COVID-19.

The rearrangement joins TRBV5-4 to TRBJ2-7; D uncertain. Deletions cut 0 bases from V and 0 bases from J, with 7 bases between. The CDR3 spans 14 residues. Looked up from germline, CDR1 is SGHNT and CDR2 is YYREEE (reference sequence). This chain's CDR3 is CASSLDRVSYEQYF. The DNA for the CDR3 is TGTGCCAGCAGCTTGGACAGAGTCTCCTACGAGCAGTACTTC.

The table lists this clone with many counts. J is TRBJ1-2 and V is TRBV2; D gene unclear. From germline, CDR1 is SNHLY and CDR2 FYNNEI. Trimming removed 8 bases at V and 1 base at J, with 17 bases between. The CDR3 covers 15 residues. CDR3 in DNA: TGTGCCAGCCGAAAAAGCGGTAATTTTAACTATGGCTACACCTTC. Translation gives CASRKSGNFNYGYTF. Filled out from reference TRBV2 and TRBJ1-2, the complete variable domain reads EPEVTQTPSHQVTQMGQEVILRCVPISNHLYFYWYRQILGQKVEFLVSFYNNEISEKSEIFDDQFSVERPDGSNFTLKIRSTKLEDSAMYFCASRKSGNFNYGYTFGSGTRLTVV.

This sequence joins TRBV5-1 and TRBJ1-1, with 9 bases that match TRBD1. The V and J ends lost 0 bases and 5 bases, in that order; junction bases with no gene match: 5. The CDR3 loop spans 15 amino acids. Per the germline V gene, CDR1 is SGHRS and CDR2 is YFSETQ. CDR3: CASSLGGQGWTEAFF. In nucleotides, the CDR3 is TGCGCCAGCAGCTTGGGGGGACAGGGTTGGACTGAAGCTTTCTTT.

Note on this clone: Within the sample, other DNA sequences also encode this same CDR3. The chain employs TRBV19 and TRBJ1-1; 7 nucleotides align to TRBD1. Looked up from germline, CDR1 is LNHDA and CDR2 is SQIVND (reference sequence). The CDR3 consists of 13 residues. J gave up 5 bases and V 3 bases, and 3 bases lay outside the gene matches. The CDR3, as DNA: TGTGCCAGTAGTATCAAGACAGGGACTGAAGCTTTCTTT. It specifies CASSIKTGTEAFF.

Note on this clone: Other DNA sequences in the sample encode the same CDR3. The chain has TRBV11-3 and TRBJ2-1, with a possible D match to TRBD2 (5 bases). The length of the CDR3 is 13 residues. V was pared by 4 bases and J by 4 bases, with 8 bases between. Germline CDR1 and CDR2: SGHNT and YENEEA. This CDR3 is CASSSGLYNEQFF. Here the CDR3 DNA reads TGTGCCAGCAGCTCTGGACTTTACAATGAGCAGTTCTTC.

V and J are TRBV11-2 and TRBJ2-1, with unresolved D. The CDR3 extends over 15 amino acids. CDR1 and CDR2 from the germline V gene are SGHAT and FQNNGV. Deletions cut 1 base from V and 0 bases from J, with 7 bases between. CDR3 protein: CASSLGRSSYNEQFF. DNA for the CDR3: TGTGCCAGCAGCTTAGGCAGAAGCTCCTACAATGAGCAGTTCTTC.

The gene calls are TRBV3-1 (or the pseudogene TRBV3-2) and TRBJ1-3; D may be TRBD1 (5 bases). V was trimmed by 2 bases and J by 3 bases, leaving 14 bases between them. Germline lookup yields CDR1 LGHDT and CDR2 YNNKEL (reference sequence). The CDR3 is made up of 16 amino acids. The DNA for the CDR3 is TGTGCCAGCAGCCAAAACGTCCCCAGGGTTGGAAACACCATATATTTT. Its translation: CASSQNVPRVGNTIYF.

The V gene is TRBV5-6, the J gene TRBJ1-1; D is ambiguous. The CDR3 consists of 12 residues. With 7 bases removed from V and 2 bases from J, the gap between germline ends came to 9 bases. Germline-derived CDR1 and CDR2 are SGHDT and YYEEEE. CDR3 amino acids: CASLRANTEAFF. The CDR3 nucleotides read TGTGCCAGCTTGCGGGCAAACACTGAAGCTTTCTTT.

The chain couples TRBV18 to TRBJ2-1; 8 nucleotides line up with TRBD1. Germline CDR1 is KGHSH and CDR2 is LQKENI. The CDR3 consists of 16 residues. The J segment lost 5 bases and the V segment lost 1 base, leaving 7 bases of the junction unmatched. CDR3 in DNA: TGTGCCAGCTCACCACGATCAGGGGGCTTCAACAATGAGCAGTTCTTC. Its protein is CASSPRSGGFNNEQFF.

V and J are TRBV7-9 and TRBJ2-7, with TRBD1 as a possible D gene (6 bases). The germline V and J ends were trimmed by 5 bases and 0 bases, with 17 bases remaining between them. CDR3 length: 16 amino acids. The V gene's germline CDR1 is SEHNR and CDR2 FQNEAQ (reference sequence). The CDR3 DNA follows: TGTGCCAGCAGCCCCACCTGGGGGCGGAGCTCCTACGAGCAGTACTTC. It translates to CASSPTWGRSSYEQYF. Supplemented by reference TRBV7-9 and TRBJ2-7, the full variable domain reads DTGVSQNPRHKITKRGQNVTFRCDPISEHNRLYWYRQTLGQGPEFLTYFQNEAQLEKSRLLSDRFSAERPKGSFSTLEIQRTEQGDSAMYLCASSPTWGRSSYEQYFGPGTRLTVT.

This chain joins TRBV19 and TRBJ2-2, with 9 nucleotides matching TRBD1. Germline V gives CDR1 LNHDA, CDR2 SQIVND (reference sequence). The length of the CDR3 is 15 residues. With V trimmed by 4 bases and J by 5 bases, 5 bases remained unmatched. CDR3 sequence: CASSRATGGTGELFF. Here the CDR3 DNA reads TGTGCCAGTAGTAGGGCGACAGGGGGGACCGGGGAGCTGTTTTTT.

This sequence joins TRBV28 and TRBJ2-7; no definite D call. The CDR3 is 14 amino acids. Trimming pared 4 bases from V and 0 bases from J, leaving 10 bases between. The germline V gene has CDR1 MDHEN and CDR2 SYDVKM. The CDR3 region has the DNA TGTGCCAGCAGTTATGGCGGAAACTCCTACGAGCAGTACTTC. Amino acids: CASSYGGNSYEQYF.

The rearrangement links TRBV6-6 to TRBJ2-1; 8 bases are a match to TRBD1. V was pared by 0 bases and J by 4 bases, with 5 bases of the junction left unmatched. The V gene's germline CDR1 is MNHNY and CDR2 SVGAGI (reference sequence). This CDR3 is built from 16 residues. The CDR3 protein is CASSYSWTGRYNEQFF. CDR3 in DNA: TGTGCCAGCAGTTACTCCTGGACAGGGAGATACAATGAGCAGTTCTTC.

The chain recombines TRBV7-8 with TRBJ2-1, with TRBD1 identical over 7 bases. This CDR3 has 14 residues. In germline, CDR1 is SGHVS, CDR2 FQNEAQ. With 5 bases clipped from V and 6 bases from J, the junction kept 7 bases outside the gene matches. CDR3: CASSPRTGPNEQFF. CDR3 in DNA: TGTGCCAGCAGCCCCCGGACAGGACCCAATGAGCAGTTCTTC.

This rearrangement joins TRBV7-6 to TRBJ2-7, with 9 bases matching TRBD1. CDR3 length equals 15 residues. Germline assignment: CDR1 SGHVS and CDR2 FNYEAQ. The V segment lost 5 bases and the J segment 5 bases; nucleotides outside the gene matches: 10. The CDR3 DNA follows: TGTGCCAGCAGCACACGCGGGACAGGGCGAGACGAGCAGTACTTC. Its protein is CASSTRGTGRDEQYF.

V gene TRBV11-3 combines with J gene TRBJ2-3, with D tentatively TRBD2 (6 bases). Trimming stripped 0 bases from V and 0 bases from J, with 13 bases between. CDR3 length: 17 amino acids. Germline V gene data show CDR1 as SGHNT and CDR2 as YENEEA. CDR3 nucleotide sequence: TGTGCCAGCAGCTTAGATGGCGGGACCCCTAGCACAGATACGCAGTATTTT. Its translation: CASSLDGGTPSTDTQYF. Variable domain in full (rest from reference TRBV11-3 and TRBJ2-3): EAGVVQSPRYKIIEKKQPVAFWCNPISGHNTLYWYLQNLGQGPELLIRYENEEAVDDSQLPKDRFSAERLKGVDSTLKIQPAELGDSAVYLCASSLDGGTPSTDTQYFGPGTRLTVL.

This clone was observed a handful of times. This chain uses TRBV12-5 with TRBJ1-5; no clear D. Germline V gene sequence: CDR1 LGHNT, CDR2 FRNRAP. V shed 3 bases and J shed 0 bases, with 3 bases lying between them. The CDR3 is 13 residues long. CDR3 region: CASGFNSNQPQHF. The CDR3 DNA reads TGTGCTAGTGGTTTCAATAGCAATCAGCCCCAGCATTTT.

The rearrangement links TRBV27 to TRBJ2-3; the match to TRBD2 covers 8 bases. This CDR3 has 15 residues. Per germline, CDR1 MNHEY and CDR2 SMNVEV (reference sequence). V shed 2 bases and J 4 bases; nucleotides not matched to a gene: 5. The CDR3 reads CASSLRLGLADTQYF. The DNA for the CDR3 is TGTGCCAGCAGTTTAAGGTTGGGACTAGCAGATACGCAGTATTTT.

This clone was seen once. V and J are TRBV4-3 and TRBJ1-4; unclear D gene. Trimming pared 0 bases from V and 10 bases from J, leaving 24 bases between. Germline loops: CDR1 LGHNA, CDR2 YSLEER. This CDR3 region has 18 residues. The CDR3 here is CASSQELSVPGERGKLFF. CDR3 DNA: TGCGCCAGCAGCCAAGAATTAAGCGTTCCCGGCGAGAGAGGAAAACTGTTTTTT.

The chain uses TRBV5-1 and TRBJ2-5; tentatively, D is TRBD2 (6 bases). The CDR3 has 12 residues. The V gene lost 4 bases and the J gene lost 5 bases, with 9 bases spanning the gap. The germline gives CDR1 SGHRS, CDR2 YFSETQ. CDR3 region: CASSMDYETQYF. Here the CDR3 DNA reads TGCGCCAGCAGCATGGACTATGAGACCCAGTACTTC.

CDR3 DNA: TGTGCCAGCAGCCCCGCGGGTGAAAAACTGTTTTTT. Translation: CASSPAGEKLFF. The chain recombines TRBV7-8 with TRBJ1-4; D not resolved. From germline, CDR1 is SGHVS and CDR2 FQNEAQ. The CDR3 runs to 12 residues. Trimming shortened V by 5 bases and J by 7 bases, and 8 bases separated the two germline ends.

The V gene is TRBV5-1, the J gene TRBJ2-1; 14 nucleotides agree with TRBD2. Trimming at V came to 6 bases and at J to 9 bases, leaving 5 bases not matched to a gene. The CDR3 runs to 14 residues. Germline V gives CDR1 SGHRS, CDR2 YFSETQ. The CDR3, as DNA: TGCGCCAGCAACTTCGGACTAGCGGGGGGTGAGCAGTTCTTC. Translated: CASNFGLAGGEQFF.

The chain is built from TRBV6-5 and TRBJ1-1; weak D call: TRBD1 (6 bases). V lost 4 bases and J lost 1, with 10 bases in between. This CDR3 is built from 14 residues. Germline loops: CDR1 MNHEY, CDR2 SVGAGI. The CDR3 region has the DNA TGTGCCAGCAGTTCGGACAGAGAGAACACTGAAGCTTTCTTT. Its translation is CASSSDRENTEAFF.

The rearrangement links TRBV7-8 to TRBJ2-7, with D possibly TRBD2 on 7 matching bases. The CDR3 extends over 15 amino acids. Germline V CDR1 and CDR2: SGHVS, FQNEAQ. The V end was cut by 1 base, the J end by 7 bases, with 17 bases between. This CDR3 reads CASSLGGGSVWEQYF. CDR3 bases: TGTGCCAGCAGCTTAGGGGGGGGCTCGGTGTGGGAGCAGTACTTC.

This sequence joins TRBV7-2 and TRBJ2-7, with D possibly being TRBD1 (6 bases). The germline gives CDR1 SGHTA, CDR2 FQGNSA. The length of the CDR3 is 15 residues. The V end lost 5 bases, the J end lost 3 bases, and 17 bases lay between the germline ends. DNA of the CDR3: TGTGCCAGCAGCGCGTTTCCGGACAGTCTCTACGAGCAGTACTTC. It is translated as CASSAFPDSLYEQYF.

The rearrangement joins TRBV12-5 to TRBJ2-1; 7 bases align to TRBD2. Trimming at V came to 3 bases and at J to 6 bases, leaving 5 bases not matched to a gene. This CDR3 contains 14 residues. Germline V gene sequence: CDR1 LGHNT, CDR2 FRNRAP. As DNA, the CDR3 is TGTGCTAGTGGTTTAGGAGCGGGGCGCAATGAGCAGTTCTTC. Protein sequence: CASGLGAGRNEQFF.

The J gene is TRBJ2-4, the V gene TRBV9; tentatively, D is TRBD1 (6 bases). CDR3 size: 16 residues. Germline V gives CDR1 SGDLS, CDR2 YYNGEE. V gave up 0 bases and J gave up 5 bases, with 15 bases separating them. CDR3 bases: TGTGCCAGCAGCGTAGGCAGGGGCGGGTTCGAAAACATTCAGTACTTC. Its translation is CASSVGRGGFENIQYF.

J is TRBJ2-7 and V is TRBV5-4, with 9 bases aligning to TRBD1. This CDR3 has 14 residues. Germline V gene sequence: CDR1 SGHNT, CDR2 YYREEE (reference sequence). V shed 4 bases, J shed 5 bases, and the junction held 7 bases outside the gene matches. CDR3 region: CASSPGDRVHEQYF. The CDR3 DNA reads TGTGCCAGCAGCCCCGGGGACAGGGTCCACGAGCAGTACTTC.

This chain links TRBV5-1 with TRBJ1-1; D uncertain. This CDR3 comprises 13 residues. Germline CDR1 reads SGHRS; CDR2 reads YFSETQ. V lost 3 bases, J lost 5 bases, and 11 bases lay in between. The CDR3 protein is CASSSRGETEAFF. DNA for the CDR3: TGCGCCAGCAGCTCCCGGGGTGAGACTGAAGCTTTCTTT.

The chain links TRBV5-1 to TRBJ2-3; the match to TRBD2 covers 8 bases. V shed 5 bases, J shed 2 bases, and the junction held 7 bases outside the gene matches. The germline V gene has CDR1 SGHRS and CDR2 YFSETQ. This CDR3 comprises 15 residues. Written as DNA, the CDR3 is TGCGCCAGCAGTAGGTCGGGGGGGAACACAGATACGCAGTATTTT. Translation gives CASSRSGGNTDTQYF.

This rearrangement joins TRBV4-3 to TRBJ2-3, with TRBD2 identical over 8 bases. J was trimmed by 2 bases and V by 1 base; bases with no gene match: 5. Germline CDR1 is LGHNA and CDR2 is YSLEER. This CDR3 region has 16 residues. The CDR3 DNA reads TGCGCCAGCAGCCAAGGTACTAGCGGATACACAGATACGCAGTATTTT. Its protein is CASSQGTSGYTDTQYF.